This TCR beta chain was identified during a study of T-cell reconstitution after alpha-beta-depleted transplantation in children. General study points: Diversity of TCRbeta at day 60 was high in some patients, arising from surviving recipient T cells and thymic progenitors. Approximately two months post-transplant, alpha-beta T cells reportedly originated from several hundred expanded graft clones. Newly made T cells mostly supplied T-cell counts and diversity one year after transplant.

CDR1 and CDR2 (germline): DFQATT, SNEGSKA (reference sequence). V lost 5 bases, J lost 4 bases, and 9 bases lay in between. The CDR3 sequence is 12 residues long. In this sample, this clonotype turned up a few times. Its antigen is unidentified. The authors prepared the TCRbeta library with unique molecular identifiers. TCRdb re-called the PCR reads with MiXCR, one entry per CDR3 protein. The table includes around 580,000 distinct CDR3 sequences, 23% detected once. V usage is TRBV20-1 and J usage is TRBJ2-1; D is unresolved. The TCR sequence derives from a boy in the first two years of life who had a stem cell transplant for acute myeloid leukemia, so the T cells may come from the graft donor. The sequencing here drew on PBMCs, mostly from graft donor cells, taken 360 days after TCRalphabeta/CD19-depleted stem cell transplant. CDR3 coding DNA: TGCAGTGCTGCCCGACTGTACAATGAGCAGTTCTTC. Its translation is CSAARLYNEQFF.